This T cell receptor beta chain was documented in a study of regulatory T cells in long-lasting Graves disease. Overall study results and limits: Public clonotype sharing was higher in persistent than newly diagnosed patients. Persistent Graves' patients had lower TCR diversity than newly diagnosed ones.

Both iRepertoire HTBI primers and Arm-PCR of CDR3 regions were used to build the TCR beta libraries. TCRdb used MiXCR to reprocess the multiplex PCR reads, holding one entry per CDR3 protein. The repertoire has hundreds of thousands of distinct CDR3 sequences, 20% to 25% of them found once; the top ten carry less than 25%. This CDR3 contains 11 residues. V was cut by 0 bases and J by 13 bases, with 9 bases left in between. Germline V lookup: CDR1 SGHDN, CDR2 FVKESK. The time point here: persistent/refractory GD, antithyroid drugs over 5 years with positive TRAb. RNA extracted from PBMCs served as the sequencing template. This clonotype was detected only a few times. Its antigen is not identified.

J is TRBJ1-1 and V is TRBV14; no clear D. The sequence came from a female donor with Graves disease. The sample here was peripheral blood mononuclear cells (PBMCs), taken when the disease was refractory, from a patient treated with antithyroid drugs. The CDR3 region is CASSQDKKLFF. CDR3 coding DNA: TGTGCCAGCAGCCAAGACAAGAAACTTTTCTTT. Full variable domain (outside the CDR3, taken from reference TRBV14 and TRBJ1-1): EAGVTQFPSHSVIEKGQTVTLRCDPISGHDNLYWYRRVMGKEIKFLLHFVKESKQDESGMPNNRFLAERTGGTYSTLKVQPAELEDSGVYFCASSQDKKLFFGQGTRLTVV.